A selection of T cell receptor beta chains follows, all from one sample in a study of neurological immune-mediated disorders. TCRdb itself ran the 5' RACE reads through MiXCR, one entry per CDR3 protein. This table holds about 19,000 distinct CDR3 sequences, less than 3.5% found once. Material: PBMCs. The receptor set was obtained from a woman under 30 with multiple sclerosis. Each CDR3 is given with its conserved first and last residue. The order of the fields is D gene, clone size, J gene, V gene, CDR3 protein, CDR3 DNA. A D gene is named only where the DNA matches it firmly. Not every row has a clone size; where given, it reads once, few, many or a size class.

d_call: NA; clone_size: few; j_call: TRBJ2-1; v_call: TRBV5-1; cdr3_aa: CASSLLARAANNEQFF; cdr3_nt: TGCGCCAGCAGCTTACTAGCCCGGGCGGCTAACAATGAGCAGTTCTTC
d_call: NA; clone_size: many; j_call: TRBJ2-6; v_call: TRBV12-3/TRBV12-4; cdr3_aa: CASSLSSSGANVLTF; cdr3_nt: TGTGCCAGCAGCCTCTCTAGCTCTGGGGCCAACGTCCTGACTTTC
d_call: NA; clone_size: many; j_call: TRBJ2-1; v_call: TRBV20-1; cdr3_aa: CSANPTPSINEQFF; cdr3_nt: TGCAGTGCTAACCCGACTCCCTCGATCAATGAGCAGTTCTTC
d_call: NA; clone_size: medium-sized; j_call: TRBJ2-2; v_call: TRBV20-1; cdr3_aa: CSARENTGELFF; cdr3_nt: TGCAGTGCTAGAGAGAACACCGGGGAGCTGTTTTTT
d_call: TRBD1; clone_size: many; j_call: TRBJ2-2; v_call: TRBV5-6; cdr3_aa: CASSLGGTGNTGELFF; cdr3_nt: TGTGCCAGCAGCTTGGGAGGGACAGGGAACACCGGGGAGCTGTTTTTT
d_call: TRBD2; clone_size: NA; j_call: TRBJ2-3; v_call: TRBV5-1; cdr3_aa: CASSFGTSGSTDTQYF; cdr3_nt: TGCGCCAGCAGCTTTGGGACTAGCGGAAGCACAGATACGCAGTATTTT
d_call: NA; clone_size: many; j_call: TRBJ2-5; v_call: TRBV7-9; cdr3_aa: CASSLPRRGLTTQYF; cdr3_nt: TGTGCCAGCAGCCTACCGCGACGGGGCCTCACCACCCAGTACTTC
d_call: NA; clone_size: many; j_call: TRBJ2-7; v_call: TRBV18; cdr3_aa: CASSKTGEGEQYF; cdr3_nt: TGTGCCAGCTCAAAGACAGGGGAGGGCGAGCAGTACTTC
d_call: NA; clone_size: medium-sized; j_call: TRBJ1-5; v_call: TRBV5-8; cdr3_aa: CASSTLGESNQPQHF; cdr3_nt: TGTGCCAGCAGCACCCTCGGCGAGAGCAATCAGCCCCAGCATTTT
d_call: NA; clone_size: many; j_call: TRBJ2-1; v_call: TRBV20-1; cdr3_aa: CSARDSVSSISYNEQFF; cdr3_nt: TGCAGTGCTAGAGATTCCGTCTCTTCAATCTCCTACAATGAGCAGTTCTTC
d_call: TRBD1; clone_size: many; j_call: TRBJ2-5; v_call: TRBV20-1; cdr3_aa: CSAAGTGGLETQYF; cdr3_nt: TGCAGTGCAGCAGGGACAGGGGGCTTAGAGACCCAGTACTTC
d_call: TRBD1; clone_size: many; j_call: TRBJ2-2; v_call: TRBV9; cdr3_aa: CASSAGQSNTGELFF; cdr3_nt: TGTGCCAGCAGCGCGGGACAGTCGAACACCGGGGAGCTGTTTTTT
d_call: NA; clone_size: many; j_call: TRBJ2-7; v_call: TRBV28; cdr3_aa: CASSSDSLYEQYF; cdr3_nt: TGTGCCAGCAGTTCGGACAGCCTCTACGAGCAGTACTTC
d_call: NA; clone_size: many; j_call: TRBJ2-5; v_call: TRBV20-1; cdr3_aa: CSASPSIQETQYF; cdr3_nt: TGCAGTGCTAGTCCGTCGATACAAGAGACCCAGTACTTC
d_call: TRBD1; clone_size: many; j_call: TRBJ1-1; v_call: TRBV7-9; cdr3_aa: CASSRGTGEGTEAFF; cdr3_nt: TGTGCCAGCAGCCGAGGGACAGGTGAGGGCACTGAAGCTTTCTTT
d_call: TRBD1; clone_size: NA; j_call: TRBJ2-4; v_call: TRBV7-9; cdr3_aa: CASSLAQGENIQYF; cdr3_nt: TGTGCCAGCAGCTTAGCACAGGGGGAAAACATTCAGTACTTC
d_call: TRBD2; clone_size: few; j_call: TRBJ2-5; v_call: TRBV4-1; cdr3_aa: CASSQGTSGSGETQYF; cdr3_nt: TGCGCCAGCAGCCAAGGGACTAGCGGGAGTGGGGAGACCCAGTACTTC
d_call: NA; clone_size: many; j_call: TRBJ2-4; v_call: TRBV5-6; cdr3_aa: CASSLGLGASYF; cdr3_nt: TGTGCCAGCAGCTTGGGTCTGGGGGCTTCGTACTTC
d_call: NA; clone_size: many; j_call: TRBJ2-5; v_call: TRBV5-1; cdr3_aa: CASSLAARQQETQYF; cdr3_nt: TGCGCCAGCAGCTTAGCGGCCCGACAGCAAGAGACCCAGTACTTC
d_call: TRBD2; clone_size: NA; j_call: TRBJ2-3; v_call: TRBV9; cdr3_aa: CASSVTGAGGSDTQYF; cdr3_nt: TGTGCCAGCAGCGTAACTGGGGCGGGGGGGTCAGATACGCAGTATTTT
d_call: TRBD1; clone_size: many; j_call: TRBJ1-1; v_call: TRBV5-1; cdr3_aa: CASSLTGATEAFF; cdr3_nt: TGCGCCAGCAGCTTAACAGGGGCAACAGAAGCTTTCTTT
d_call: NA; clone_size: many; j_call: TRBJ1-1; v_call: TRBV12-3/TRBV12-4; cdr3_aa: CASSLAWGTEAFF; cdr3_nt: TGTGCCAGCAGTTTAGCTTGGGGCACTGAAGCTTTCTTT
d_call: NA; clone_size: many; j_call: TRBJ1-1; v_call: TRBV6-5; cdr3_aa: CASSYANTEAFF; cdr3_nt: TGTGCCAGCAGTTACGCGAACACTGAAGCTTTCTTT
d_call: NA; clone_size: many; j_call: TRBJ1-4; v_call: TRBV7-6; cdr3_aa: CASSQTSRSYNEKLFF; cdr3_nt: TGTGCCAGCAGCCAGACCTCGAGGTCTTATAATGAAAAACTGTTTTTT
d_call: NA; clone_size: many; j_call: TRBJ1-5; v_call: TRBV11-2; cdr3_aa: CASSDRTEGGQPQHF; cdr3_nt: TGTGCCAGCAGCGATCGGACAGAAGGAGGACAGCCCCAGCATTTT
d_call: NA; clone_size: many; j_call: TRBJ1-1; v_call: TRBV6-6; cdr3_aa: CASETGTSYEAFF; cdr3_nt: TGTGCCAGCGAAACCGGGACATCGTATGAAGCTTTCTTT
d_call: NA; clone_size: many; j_call: TRBJ2-7; v_call: TRBV3-1; cdr3_aa: CASSQRLAYEQYF; cdr3_nt: TGTGCCAGCAGCCAACGGCTAGCCTACGAGCAGTACTTC
d_call: NA; clone_size: medium-sized; j_call: TRBJ2-5; v_call: TRBV7-6; cdr3_aa: CASSLAGAETQYF; cdr3_nt: TGTGCCAGCAGCTTAGCCGGTGCGGAGACCCAGTACTTC
d_call: NA; clone_size: many; j_call: TRBJ2-7; v_call: TRBV12-3/TRBV12-4; cdr3_aa: CASSFGIIGEQYF; cdr3_nt: TGTGCCAGCAGTTTCGGGATAATAGGCGAGCAGTACTTC
d_call: NA; clone_size: medium-sized; j_call: TRBJ2-6; v_call: TRBV27; cdr3_aa: CASGLSGANVLTF; cdr3_nt: TGTGCCAGCGGCCTCTCTGGGGCCAACGTCCTGACTTTC
d_call: NA; clone_size: many; j_call: TRBJ2-1; v_call: TRBV5-6; cdr3_aa: CASSVRDYNEQFF; cdr3_nt: TGTGCCTCTAGCGTGAGGGACTACAATGAGCAGTTCTTC
d_call: NA; clone_size: many; j_call: TRBJ2-3; v_call: TRBV6-5; cdr3_aa: CASSMTLSTDTQYF; cdr3_nt: TGTGCCAGCAGTATGACACTTAGCACAGATACGCAGTATTTT
d_call: NA; clone_size: many; j_call: TRBJ2-1; v_call: TRBV6-2/TRBV6-3; cdr3_aa: CASSSSFTGEQFF; cdr3_nt: TGTGCCAGCAGTTCCAGTTTTACTGGTGAGCAGTTCTTC
d_call: NA; clone_size: NA; j_call: TRBJ1-1; v_call: TRBV11-2; cdr3_aa: CASSLFIRMTVNTEAFF; cdr3_nt: TGTGCCAGCAGCTTATTTATCCGAATGACAGTGAACACTGAAGCTTTCTTT
d_call: TRBD1; clone_size: many; j_call: TRBJ2-3; v_call: TRBV20-1; cdr3_aa: CSAPHDRGATDTQYF; cdr3_nt: TGCAGTGCTCCCCACGACAGGGGGGCCACAGATACGCAGTATTTT
d_call: NA; clone_size: medium-sized; j_call: TRBJ2-3; v_call: TRBV3-1; cdr3_aa: CASRRKSTDTQYF; cdr3_nt: TGTGCCAGCCGACGGAAGAGCACAGATACGCAGTATTTT
d_call: NA; clone_size: many; j_call: TRBJ2-2; v_call: TRBV7-2; cdr3_aa: CASSSIQAGGELFF; cdr3_nt: TGTGCCAGCAGCTCCATCCAGGCCGGCGGGGAGCTGTTTTTT
d_call: NA; clone_size: many; j_call: TRBJ2-7; v_call: TRBV20-1; cdr3_aa: CSAPRQATSYEQYF; cdr3_nt: TGCAGTGCTCCACGACAGGCTACTTCCTACGAGCAGTACTTC
d_call: TRBD1; clone_size: many; j_call: TRBJ2-3; v_call: TRBV20-1; cdr3_aa: CSARQTGGIDTQYF; cdr3_nt: TGCAGTGCTAGACAGACAGGGGGTATAGATACGCAGTATTTT
d_call: TRBD1; clone_size: many; j_call: TRBJ2-7; v_call: TRBV6-5; cdr3_aa: CASSPDRQGYEQYF; cdr3_nt: TGTGCCAGCAGCCCCGACCGACAGGGATACGAGCAGTACTTC
d_call: NA; clone_size: many; j_call: TRBJ2-1; v_call: TRBV12-3/TRBV12-4; cdr3_aa: CASTGEFFYNEQFF; cdr3_nt: TGTGCCAGCACAGGGGAATTCTTTTACAATGAGCAGTTCTTC
d_call: NA; clone_size: many; j_call: TRBJ2-5; v_call: TRBV7-2; cdr3_aa: CASSLGVPETQYF; cdr3_nt: TGTGCCAGCAGCTTAGGCGTTCCGGAGACCCAGTACTTC
d_call: TRBD2; clone_size: many; j_call: TRBJ2-3; v_call: TRBV7-7; cdr3_aa: CASSSPGLAGWSTDTQYF; cdr3_nt: TGTGCTAGCAGCTCCCCGGGACTAGCGGGATGGAGCACAGATACGCAGTATTTT
d_call: NA; clone_size: few; j_call: TRBJ2-3; v_call: TRBV15; cdr3_aa: CATSGRLRKDTQYF; cdr3_nt: TGTGCCACCAGCGGTCGACTACGGAAAGATACGCAGTATTTT
d_call: NA; clone_size: many; j_call: TRBJ1-1; v_call: TRBV20-1; cdr3_aa: CSARPGAGYTEAFF; cdr3_nt: TGCAGTGCCAGGCCAGGGGCGGGGTACACTGAAGCTTTCTTT